This TCR beta chain was recovered during a study of cytomegalovirus exposure and HLA in healthy donors. A multiplex PCR was run with 60 Vbeta primers and 13 Jbeta primers. Clones were read by immunoSEQ multiplex PCR, and TCRdb kept only the in-frame ones, dropping some. The sample shows 95,000 to 110,000 clones, over 75% of them seen only once. Study observations and caveats: Sequencing likely caused a cluster of highly shared sequence variants.

Between the trimmed V and J ends, which lost 5 bases and 7 bases, there was a span of 17 bases. This CDR3 is built from 14 residues. The germline gives CDR1 MNHEY, CDR2 SMNVEV (reference sequence). Turning to this clone: Its matching antigen is unknown.

This receptor was identified in a man aged 55-75 years in good health and CMV-seropositive. Sequenced material: PBMCs. This chain connects TRBV27 to TRBJ1-1; no definite D call. CDR3 in DNA: TGTGCCAGCAGTCCGTCGGGTCTTCCCCGTGAAGCTTTCTTT. Translated: CASSPSGLPREAFF.